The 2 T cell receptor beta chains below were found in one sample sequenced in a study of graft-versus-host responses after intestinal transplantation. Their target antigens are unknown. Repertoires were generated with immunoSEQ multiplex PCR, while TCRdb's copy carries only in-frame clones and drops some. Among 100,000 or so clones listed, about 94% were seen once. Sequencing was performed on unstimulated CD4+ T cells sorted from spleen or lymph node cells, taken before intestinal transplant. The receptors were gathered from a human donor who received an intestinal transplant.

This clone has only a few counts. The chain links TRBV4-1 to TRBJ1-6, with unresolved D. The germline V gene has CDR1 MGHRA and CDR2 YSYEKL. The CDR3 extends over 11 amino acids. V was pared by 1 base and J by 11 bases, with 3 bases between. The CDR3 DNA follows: TGCGCCAGCAGCCAAGGGCCACCCCTCCACTTT. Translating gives CASSQGPPLHF.

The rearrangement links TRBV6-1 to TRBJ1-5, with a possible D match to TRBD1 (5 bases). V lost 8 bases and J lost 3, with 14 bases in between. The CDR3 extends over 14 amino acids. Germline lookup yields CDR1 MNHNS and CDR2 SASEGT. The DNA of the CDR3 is TGTGCCAGCGTGACAGCTACTCTCAATCAGCCCCAGCATTTT. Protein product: CASVTATLNQPQHF.